These 2 T cell receptor beta chains were sequenced from one sample in a study of identical twins. TCRdb re-analysed the 5' RACE reads in MiXCR, keeping a single row per CDR3 protein. The repertoire includes about 260,000 distinct CDR3 sequences, approximately 7% of them detected once, and 3% to 4.5% sits in the top ten. A further study also used this sample, focusing on yellow fever vaccine responses in identical twins.

Sequenced: memory (CD45RO+) T cells sorted from blood. These receptors all stem from a young woman in good health.

This clonotype was found a few times. This chain joins TRBV29-1 and TRBJ2-7; 8 bases are shared with TRBD1. The germline V gene encodes CDR1 SQVTM and CDR2 ANQGSEA. This CDR3 comprises 13 residues. J lost 2 bases, V lost 7 bases, and 7 bases had no gene match. The CDR3 spells CSAGSTGAYEQYF. The DNA for the CDR3 is TGCAGCGCCGGATCGACAGGGGCCTACGAGCAGTACTTC.

The CDR3 region is CASSLGSLNTGELFF. The CDR3 DNA is TGTGCCAGCAGCTTGGGTTCCCTCAACACCGGGGAGCTGTTTTTT. The gene calls are TRBV7-8 and TRBJ2-2; no clear D gene. Germline CDR1 reads SGHVS; CDR2 reads FQNEAQ. With 3 bases removed from V and 2 bases from J, the gap between germline ends came to 10 bases. The CDR3 extends over 15 amino acids.